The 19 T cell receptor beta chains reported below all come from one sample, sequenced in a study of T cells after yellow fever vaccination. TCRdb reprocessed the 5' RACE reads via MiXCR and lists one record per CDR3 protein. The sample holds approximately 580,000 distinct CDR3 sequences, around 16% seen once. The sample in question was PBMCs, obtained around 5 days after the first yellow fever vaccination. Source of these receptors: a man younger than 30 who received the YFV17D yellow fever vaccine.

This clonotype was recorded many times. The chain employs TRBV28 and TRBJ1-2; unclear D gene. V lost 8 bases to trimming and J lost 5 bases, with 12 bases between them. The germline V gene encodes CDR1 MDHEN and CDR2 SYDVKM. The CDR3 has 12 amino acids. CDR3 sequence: CASSISFYGYTF. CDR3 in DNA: TGTGCCAGCTCGATCAGCTTTTATGGCTACACCTTC.

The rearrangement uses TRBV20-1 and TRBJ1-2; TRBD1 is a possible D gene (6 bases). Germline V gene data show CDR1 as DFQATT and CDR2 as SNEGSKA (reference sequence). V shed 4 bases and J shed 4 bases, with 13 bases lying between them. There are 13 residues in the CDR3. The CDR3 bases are TGCAGTGCTAAAACAGGGTGGTCCTATGGCTACACCTTC. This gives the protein CSAKTGWSYGYTF.

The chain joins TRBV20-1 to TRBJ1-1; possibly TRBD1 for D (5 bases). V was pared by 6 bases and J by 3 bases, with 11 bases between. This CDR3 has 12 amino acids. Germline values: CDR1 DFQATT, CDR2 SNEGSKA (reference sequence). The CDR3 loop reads CSARVIDTEAFF. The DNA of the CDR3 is TGCAGTGCCAGGGTTATAGACACTGAAGCTTTCTTT.

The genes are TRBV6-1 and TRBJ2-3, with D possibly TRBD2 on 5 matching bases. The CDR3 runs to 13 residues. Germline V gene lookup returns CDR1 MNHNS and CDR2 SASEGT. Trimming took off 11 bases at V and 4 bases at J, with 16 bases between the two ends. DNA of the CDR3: TGTGCCTGCGCGGGTGGCGGTGCAGATACGCAGTATTTT. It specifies CACAGGGADTQYF.

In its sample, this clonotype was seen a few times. The CDR3 spells CSVALGGPTDTQYF. The CDR3 DNA is TGCAGCGTTGCCCTTGGGGGACCCACAGATACGCAGTATTTT. The rearrangement joins TRBV29-1 to TRBJ2-3; D might be TRBD1 or TRBD2, each matching 5 bases. CDR3 size: 14 residues. The ends were cut back, 4 bases at V and 2 bases at J, with 13 bases in the middle. Germline V gene data show CDR1 as SQVTM and CDR2 as ANQGSEA.

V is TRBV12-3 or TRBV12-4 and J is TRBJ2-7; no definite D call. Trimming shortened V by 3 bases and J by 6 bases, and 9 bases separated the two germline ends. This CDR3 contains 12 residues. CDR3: CASSFPGIEQYF. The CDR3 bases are TGTGCCAGCAGTTTCCCAGGCATCGAGCAGTACTTC.

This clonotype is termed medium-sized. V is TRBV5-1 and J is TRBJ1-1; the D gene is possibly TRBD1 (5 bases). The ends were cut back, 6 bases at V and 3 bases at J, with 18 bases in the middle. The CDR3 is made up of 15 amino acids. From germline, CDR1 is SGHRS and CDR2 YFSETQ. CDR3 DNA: TGCGCCAGCAAGGAACCTCGCGTAGGGGACACTGAAGCTTTCTTT. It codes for CASKEPRVGDTEAFF.

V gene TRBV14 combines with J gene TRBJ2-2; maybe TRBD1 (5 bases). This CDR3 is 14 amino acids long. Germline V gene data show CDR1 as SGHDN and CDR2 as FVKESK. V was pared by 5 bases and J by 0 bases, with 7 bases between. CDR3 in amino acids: CASSDRANTGELFF. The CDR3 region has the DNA TGTGCCAGCAGCGACAGAGCGAACACCGGGGAGCTGTTTTTT.

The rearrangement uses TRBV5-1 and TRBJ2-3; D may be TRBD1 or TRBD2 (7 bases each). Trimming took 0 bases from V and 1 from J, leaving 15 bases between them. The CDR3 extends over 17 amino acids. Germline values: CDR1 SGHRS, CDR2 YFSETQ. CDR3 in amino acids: CASSLAGGQIGTDTQYF. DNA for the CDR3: TGCGCCAGCAGCTTGGCGGGGGGACAGATCGGCACAGATACGCAGTATTTT.

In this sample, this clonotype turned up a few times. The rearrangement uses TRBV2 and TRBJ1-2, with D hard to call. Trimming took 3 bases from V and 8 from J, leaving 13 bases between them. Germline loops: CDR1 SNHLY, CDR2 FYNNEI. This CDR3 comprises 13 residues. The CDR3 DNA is TGTGCCAGCAGTGATAGGGATCGGCTAGGCTACACCTTC. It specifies CASSDRDRLGYTF.

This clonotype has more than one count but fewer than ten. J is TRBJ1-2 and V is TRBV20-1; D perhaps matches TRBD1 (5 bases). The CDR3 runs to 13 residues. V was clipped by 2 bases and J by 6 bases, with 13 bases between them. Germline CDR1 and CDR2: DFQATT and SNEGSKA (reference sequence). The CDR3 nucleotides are TGCAGTGCTAGATTCGGAGGGGCGGATGGCTACACCTTC. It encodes CSARFGGADGYTF.

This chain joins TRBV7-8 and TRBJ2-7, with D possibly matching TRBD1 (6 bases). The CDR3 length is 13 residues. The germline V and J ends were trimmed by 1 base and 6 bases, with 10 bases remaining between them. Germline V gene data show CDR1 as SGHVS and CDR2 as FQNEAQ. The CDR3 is CASSLGGLAEQYF. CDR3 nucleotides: TGTGCCAGCAGCTTAGGGGGGCTCGCCGAGCAGTACTTC.

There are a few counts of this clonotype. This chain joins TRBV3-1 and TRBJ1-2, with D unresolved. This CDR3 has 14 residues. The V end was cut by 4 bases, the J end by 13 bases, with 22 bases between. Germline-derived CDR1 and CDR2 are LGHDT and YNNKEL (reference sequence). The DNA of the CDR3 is TGTGCCAGCAGCCGCGGACCGCTCCCCAATCCGTCCACCTTC. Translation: CASSRGPLPNPSTF.

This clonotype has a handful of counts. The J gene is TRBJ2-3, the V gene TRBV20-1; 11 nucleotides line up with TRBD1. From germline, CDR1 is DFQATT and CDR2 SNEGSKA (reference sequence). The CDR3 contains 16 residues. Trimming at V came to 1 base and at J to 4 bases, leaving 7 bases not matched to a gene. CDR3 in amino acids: CSARVFGTGGSDTQYF. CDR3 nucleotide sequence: TGCAGTGCTAGAGTCTTTGGGACAGGGGGATCAGATACGCAGTATTTT.

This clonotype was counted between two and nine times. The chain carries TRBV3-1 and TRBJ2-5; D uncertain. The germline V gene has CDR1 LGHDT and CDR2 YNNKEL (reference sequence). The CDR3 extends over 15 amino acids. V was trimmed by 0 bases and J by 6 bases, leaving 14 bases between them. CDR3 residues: CASSQDGNVLKTQYF. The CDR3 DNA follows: TGTGCCAGCAGCCAAGATGGAAACGTTTTGAAGACCCAGTACTTC.

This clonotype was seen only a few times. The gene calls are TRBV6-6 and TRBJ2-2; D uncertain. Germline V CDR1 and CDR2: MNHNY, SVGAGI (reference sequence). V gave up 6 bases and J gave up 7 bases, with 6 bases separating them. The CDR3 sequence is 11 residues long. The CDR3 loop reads CASRLIGELFF. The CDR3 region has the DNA TGTGCCAGCAGGCTCATCGGGGAGCTGTTTTTT.

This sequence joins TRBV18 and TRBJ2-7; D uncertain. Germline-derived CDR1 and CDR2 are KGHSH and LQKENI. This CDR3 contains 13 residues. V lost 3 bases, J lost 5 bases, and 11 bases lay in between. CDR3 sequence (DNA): TGTGCCAGCTCACCGAGAGGCGGTGACGAGCAGTACTTC. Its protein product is CASSPRGGDEQYF.

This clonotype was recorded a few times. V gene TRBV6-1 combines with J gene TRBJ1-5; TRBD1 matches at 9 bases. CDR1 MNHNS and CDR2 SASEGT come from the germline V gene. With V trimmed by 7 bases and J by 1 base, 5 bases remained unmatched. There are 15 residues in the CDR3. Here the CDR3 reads CASTLDRGSNQPQHF. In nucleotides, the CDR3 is TGTGCCAGCACCTTAGACAGGGGGAGCAATCAGCCCCAGCATTTT.

Here the CDR3 DNA reads TGTGCCAGCAGCACCCCGGGAAAATATGGCTACACCTTC. It encodes CASSTPGKYGYTF. The V gene is TRBV6-1, the J gene TRBJ1-2; D gene unclear. This CDR3 region has 13 residues. Germline lookup yields CDR1 MNHNS and CDR2 SASEGT. The V and J ends lost 6 bases and 5 bases respectively, with 13 bases between them.